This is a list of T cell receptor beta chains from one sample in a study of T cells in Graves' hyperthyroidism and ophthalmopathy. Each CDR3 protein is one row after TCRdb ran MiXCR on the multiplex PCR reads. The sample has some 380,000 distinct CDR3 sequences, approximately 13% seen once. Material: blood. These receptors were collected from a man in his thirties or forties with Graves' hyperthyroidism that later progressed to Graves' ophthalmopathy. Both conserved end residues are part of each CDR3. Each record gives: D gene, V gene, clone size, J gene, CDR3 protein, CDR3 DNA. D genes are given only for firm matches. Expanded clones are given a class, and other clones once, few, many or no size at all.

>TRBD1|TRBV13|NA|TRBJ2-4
CASRRKQGALAKNIQYF
TGTGCCAGCAGACGAAAACAGGGGGCGCTGGCCAAAAACATTCAGTACTTC
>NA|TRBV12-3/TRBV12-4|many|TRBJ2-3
CASSFGGSTDTQYF
TGTGCCAGCAGCTTTGGGGGAAGCACAGATACGCAGTATTTT
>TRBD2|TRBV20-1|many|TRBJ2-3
CSASGRGGVMQYF
TGCAGTGCTAGTGGGCGGGGGGGGGTCATGCAGTATTTT
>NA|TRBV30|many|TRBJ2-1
CAQDREGTNEQFF
TGTGCCCAAGACAGGGAGGGTACAAATGAGCAGTTCTTC
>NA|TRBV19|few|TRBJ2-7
CASSIEMDSPYEQYF
TGTGCCAGTAGTATAGAAATGGACAGCCCCTACGAGCAGTACTTC
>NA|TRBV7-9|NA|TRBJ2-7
CASSSPSVTAYEQYF
TGTGCCAGCAGCTCCCCCTCTGTGACGGCTTATGAGCAGTACTTC
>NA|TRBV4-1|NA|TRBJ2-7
CASSQGADYEQYF
TGCGCCAGCAGCCAAGGCGCCGACTACGAGCAGTACTTC
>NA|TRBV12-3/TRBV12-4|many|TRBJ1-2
CASSLAANSNYGYTF
TGTGCCAGCAGTTTAGCCGCTAATAGCAACTATGGCTACACCTTC
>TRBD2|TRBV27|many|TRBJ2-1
CASARAGVHNEQFF
TGTGCCAGCGCCCGAGCGGGGGTACACAATGAGCAGTTCTTC
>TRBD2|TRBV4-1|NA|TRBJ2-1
CASSQKGGSGGVYNEQFF
TGCGCCAGCAGCCAGAAGGGTGGTAGCGGGGGGGTATACAATGAGCAGTTCTTC
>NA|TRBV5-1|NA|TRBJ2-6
CASSLSGYHSLSGANVLTF
TGCGCCAGCAGCTTGTCAGGGTACCATTCACTCTCTGGGGCCAACGTCCTGACTTTC
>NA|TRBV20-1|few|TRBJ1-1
CSGWTVNTEAFF
TGCAGTGGGTGGACAGTGAACACTGAAGCTTTCTTT
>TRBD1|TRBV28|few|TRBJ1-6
CASSWDRVRDSPLHF
TGTGCCAGCAGTTGGGACAGGGTACGGGATTCACCCCTCCACTTT
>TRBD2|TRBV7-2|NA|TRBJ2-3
CASRSSGGAEDTQYF
TGTGCCAGCAGATCAAGCGGGGGGGCCGAAGATACGCAGTATTTT
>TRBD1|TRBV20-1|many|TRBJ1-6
CSARGGDSSYNSPLHF
TGCAGTGCTAGAGGGGGGGACAGTTCCTATAATTCACCCCTCCACTTT
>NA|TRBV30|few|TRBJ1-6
CASTGKRGSPLHF
TGTGCCTCCACGGGCAAGAGGGGGTCACCCCTCCACTTT
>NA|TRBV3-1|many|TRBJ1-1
CASSQAGTSKAFF
TGTGCCAGCAGCCAAGCCGGGACATCTAAAGCTTTCTTT
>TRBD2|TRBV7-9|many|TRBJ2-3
CASSSGLAGPSTDTQYF
TGTGCCAGCAGCTCGGGACTAGCGGGGCCTAGCACAGATACGCAGTATTTT
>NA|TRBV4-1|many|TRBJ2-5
CASSQRGADQETQYF
TGCGCCAGCAGCCAACGAGGGGCCGACCAAGAGACCCAGTACTTC
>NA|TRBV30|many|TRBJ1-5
CAWSNGGNQPQHF
TGTGCCTGGAGTAACGGTGGCAATCAGCCCCAGCATTTT
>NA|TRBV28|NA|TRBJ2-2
CANPRTAPGGELFF
TGTGCCAACCCGAGGACAGCCCCTGGCGGGGAGCTGTTTTTT
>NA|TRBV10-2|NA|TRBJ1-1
CASSESTGVGAFF
TGCGCCAGCAGTGAGTCGACCGGGGTAGGAGCTTTCTTT
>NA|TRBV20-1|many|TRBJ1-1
CSACQVNTEAFF
TGCAGTGCTTGCCAAGTGAACACTGAAGCTTTCTTT
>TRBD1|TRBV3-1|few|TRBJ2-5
CASSQKTGGLETQYF
TGTGCCAGCAGCCAGAAGACAGGGGGCTTGGAGACCCAGTACTTC
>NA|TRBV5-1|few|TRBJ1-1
CASSLGEGQFVEAFF
TGCGCCAGCAGCTTGGGGGAAGGACAGTTTGTGGAAGCTTTCTTT
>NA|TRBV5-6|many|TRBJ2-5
CASSLTDSETQYF
TGTGCCAGCAGCCTGACAGACTCGGAGACCCAGTACTTC